These 24 T cell receptor beta chains share one sample of origin, sequenced in a study of radiotherapy plus CTLA-4 blockade in lung cancer. The repertoire was sequenced with immunoSEQ multiplex PCR; TCRdb's copy has only in-frame clones and lacks some. The table lists about 62,000 clones, roughly three quarters of them singletons. Sequenced material: peripheral blood, taken from a patient treated with radiotherapy plus ipilimumab. The source is a human donor with non-small cell lung cancer who had a complete response to radiotherapy plus ipilimumab.

The CDR3 region is CASGFRDTGELFF. CDR3 in DNA: TGTGCTAGTGGTTTTCGGGACACCGGGGAGCTGTTTTTT. The genes are TRBV12-5 and TRBJ2-2; D is uncertain. Germline V CDR1 and CDR2: LGHNT, FRNRAP. The V and J ends lost 3 bases and 3 bases respectively, with 5 bases between them. This CDR3 spans 13 amino acids.

The chain couples TRBV7-2 to TRBJ1-1, with 7 bases matching TRBD1. The CDR3 has 13 residues. Looked up from germline, CDR1 is SGHTA and CDR2 is FQGNSA. The V gene end was trimmed by 4 bases and the J gene end by 3 bases; junction bases not matched to a gene: 2. The CDR3 nucleotides are TGTGCCAGCAGCTCGGGACAGTACACTGAAGCTTTCTTT. Encoded protein: CASSSGQYTEAFF.

This clone has only a few counts. The chain recombines TRBV4-3 with TRBJ1-1; D call uncertain. With 4 bases removed from V and 1 base from J, the gap between germline ends came to 4 bases. CDR1 is LGHNA and CDR2 is YSLEER in the germline V gene. This CDR3 contains 12 residues. CDR3 sequence reads: CASSLRNTEAFF. The CDR3 DNA is TGCGCCAGCAGCCTCAGGAACACTGAAGCTTTCTTT.

This clone was seen more than once but under ten times. The chain couples TRBV7-2 to TRBJ2-3; the match to TRBD2 covers 14 bases. V was pared by 3 bases and J by 4 bases, with 9 bases of the junction left unmatched. Germline V gene sequence: CDR1 SGHTA, CDR2 FQGNSA. This CDR3 comprises 18 residues. The CDR3 loop is CASSLTGTSGGRPDTQYF. The DNA for the CDR3 is TGTGCCAGCAGCTTGACCGGGACTAGCGGGGGACGTCCAGATACGCAGTATTTT.

The rearrangement links TRBV18 to TRBJ1-4, with a tentative D call TRBD1 (6 bases). CDR1 KGHSH and CDR2 LQKENI come from the germline V gene. V was clipped by 10 bases and J by 5 bases, with 14 bases between them. The CDR3 runs 13 residues. CDR3 sequence: CATAYDRNEKLFF. As DNA, the CDR3 is TGTGCCACCGCCTACGACAGGAATGAAAAACTGTTTTTT.

This chain links TRBV4-1 with TRBJ2-5, with D maybe TRBD2 (6 bases). Germline V gene sequence: CDR1 MGHRA, CDR2 YSYEKL. This CDR3 has 15 residues. V dropped 0 bases and J dropped 2 bases, with 10 bases sitting between them. CDR3 sequence (DNA): TGCGCCAGCAGCCAAGAAAGGACTATACAAGAGACCCAGTACTTC. This codes for CASSQERTIQETQYF.

The chain has TRBV19 and TRBJ1-5; D remains unclear. Trimming removed 7 bases from V and 0 bases from J, with 13 bases in between. This CDR3 spans 15 amino acids. Germline V gene data show CDR1 as LNHDA and CDR2 as SQIVND (reference sequence). Here the CDR3 reads CASTRRLISNQPQHF. As DNA, the CDR3 is TGTGCCAGTACTCGGAGACTTATTAGCAATCAGCCCCAGCATTTT.

V usage is TRBV28 and J usage is TRBJ1-6; D gene ambiguous. V was pared by 8 bases and J by 7 bases, with 18 bases between. The CDR3 contains 15 residues. Germline V gene lookup returns CDR1 MDHEN and CDR2 SYDVKM. The CDR3 here is CASATGKVRNSPLHF. CDR3 in DNA: TGTGCCAGCGCAACCGGGAAAGTGAGGAATTCACCCCTCCACTTT.

CDR3: CASSNRLGTTGELFF. CDR3 bases: TGTGCCAGCAGCAATCGACTAGGAACGACCGGGGAGCTGTTTTTT. The rearrangement links TRBV7-9 to TRBJ2-2; a weak D match, TRBD2 (6 bases). From germline, CDR1 is SEHNR and CDR2 FQNEAQ (reference sequence). The CDR3 is 15 residues long. Trimming stripped 5 bases from V and 5 bases from J, with 15 bases between.

The chain joins TRBV7-2 to TRBJ1-6; D may be TRBD1 (5 bases). Germline loops: CDR1 SGHTA, CDR2 FQGNSA. The CDR3 runs 15 residues. The germline V and J ends were trimmed by 1 base and 9 bases, with 13 bases remaining between them. This CDR3 reads CASSLGAGLGSPLHF. The CDR3 DNA reads as TGTGCCAGCAGCTTAGGGGCAGGGTTAGGTTCACCCCTCCACTTT. Together with reference TRBV7-2 and TRBJ1-6, the CDR3 gives the full variable domain: GAGVSQSPSNKVTEKGKDVELRCDPISGHTALYWYRQSLGQGLEFLIYFQGNSAPDKSGLPSDRFSAERTGGSVSTLTIQRTQQEDSAVYLCASSLGAGLGSPLHFGNGTRLTVT.

V and J are TRBV28 and TRBJ2-3, with 11 positions matching TRBD2. Trimming cost V 5 bases and J 0 bases; bases outside gene matches: 4. This CDR3 spans 16 amino acids. Germline-derived CDR1 and CDR2 are MDHEN and SYDVKM. The CDR3 sequence: CASSLRTSGSTDTQYF. The CDR3 coding sequence is TGTGCCAGCAGTCTCAGGACTAGCGGGAGCACAGATACGCAGTATTTT.

The gene calls are TRBV11-2 and TRBJ2-1; 9 bases fit TRBD2. The germline CDR1 and CDR2 sequences are SGHAT and FQNNGV. The CDR3 totals 15 residues. J was trimmed by 4 bases and V by 8 bases; bases with no gene match: 9. This CDR3 is CASGSPTSGYNEQFF. The DNA of the CDR3 is TGTGCCAGCGGTAGTCCGACTAGCGGATACAATGAGCAGTTCTTC.

The CDR3 here is CASSIEAGPNTEAFF. The DNA for the CDR3 is TGTGCCAGTAGTATAGAGGCAGGCCCTAACACTGAAGCTTTCTTT. The chain employs TRBV19 and TRBJ1-1, with no clear D. Trimming shortened V by 0 bases and J by 2 bases, and 10 bases separated the two germline ends. Germline CDR1 is LNHDA and CDR2 is SQIVND (reference sequence). This CDR3 spans 15 amino acids.

V is TRBV7-9 and J is TRBJ1-2; 8 positions agree with TRBD1. Germline assignment: CDR1 SEHNR and CDR2 FQNEAQ (reference sequence). With V trimmed by 5 bases and J by 5 bases, 10 bases remained unmatched. The length of the CDR3 is 15 residues. The CDR3 coding sequence is TGTGCCAGCAGCCCCCCGGACAGGGCACAGTATGGCTACACCTTC. It specifies CASSPPDRAQYGYTF. Full variable domain (rest looked up from reference TRBV7-9 and TRBJ1-2): DTGVSQNPRHKITKRGQNVTFRCDPISEHNRLYWYRQTLGQGPEFLTYFQNEAQLEKSRLLSDRFSAERPKGSFSTLEIQRTEQGDSAMYLCASSPPDRAQYGYTFGSGTRLTVV.

This sequence joins TRBV7-8 and TRBJ2-7; possibly TRBD2 for D (6 bases). V shed 3 bases and J shed 2 bases, with 14 bases lying between them. The CDR3 totals 15 residues. The germline V gene encodes CDR1 SGHVS and CDR2 FQNEAQ. As DNA, the CDR3 is TGTGCCAGCAGCTTGTCAGCGGGTATAACCTACGAGCAGTACTTC. Translated: CASSLSAGITYEQYF.

The chain uses TRBV11-2 and TRBJ2-1; 14 bases fit TRBD2. The germline gives CDR1 SGHAT, CDR2 FQNNGV. With 4 bases clipped from V and 5 bases from J, the junction kept 4 bases outside the gene matches. The CDR3 is made up of 16 amino acids. This chain's CDR3 is CASSSPGLAGDNEQFF. In nucleotides, the CDR3 is TGTGCCAGCAGCTCGCCGGGACTAGCGGGAGACAATGAGCAGTTCTTC.

The gene calls are TRBV2 and TRBJ2-2; TRBD2 is a possible D gene (7 bases). Trimming took 6 bases from V and 0 from J, leaving 14 bases between them. In germline, CDR1 is SNHLY, CDR2 FYNNEI. The CDR3 is 16 amino acids. The CDR3, as DNA: TGTGCCAGCAGGGGGGGGAGACAGGCGAACACCGGGGAGCTGTTTTTT. Protein sequence: CASRGGRQANTGELFF. The variable domain in full, with the rest retrieved from reference TRBV2 and TRBJ2-2, is EPEVTQTPSHQVTQMGQEVILRCVPISNHLYFYWYRQILGQKVEFLVSFYNNEISEKSEIFDDQFSVERPDGSNFTLKIRSTKLEDSAMYFCASRGGRQANTGELFFGEGSRLTVL.

This clone was observed a few times. The chain carries TRBV6-1 and TRBJ1-2; D remains ambiguous. The CDR3 consists of 12 residues. The germline V gene has CDR1 MNHNS and CDR2 SASEGT. V was cut by 5 bases and J by 5 bases, with 9 bases left in between. CDR3 DNA sequence: TGTGCCAGCAGTCCCTCCGGGTATGGCTACACCTTC. Protein sequence: CASSPSGYGYTF.

This clone was picked up one time. The rearrangement links TRBV4-3 to TRBJ2-7; 8 positions agree with TRBD1. CDR1 and CDR2 from the germline V gene are LGHNA and YSLEER. The CDR3 has 15 amino acids. V shed 1 base and J 1 base; nucleotides not matched to a gene: 3. The CDR3, as DNA: TGCGCCAGCAGCCAAGCGAGACAGGGGTCCTACGAGCAGTACTTC. Its translation is CASSQARQGSYEQYF.

The chain joins TRBV19 to TRBJ1-5, with TRBD1 matching 10 bases. The junction had 2 bases not matched to a gene; V was cut back by 3 bases and J by 3 bases. In germline, CDR1 is LNHDA, CDR2 SQIVND (reference sequence). CDR3 length: 15 amino acids. CDR3 DNA: TGTGCCAGTAGTATGGGACAGGGGCCCAATCAGCCCCAGCATTTT. It codes for CASSMGQGPNQPQHF.

This sequence joins TRBV9 and TRBJ1-1; TRBD1 is a possible D gene (6 bases). Trimming stripped 4 bases from V and 2 bases from J, with 9 bases between. The CDR3 consists of 13 residues. The germline CDR1 and CDR2 sequences are SGDLS and YYNGEE. CDR3 amino acids: CASSLDSNTEAFF. The DNA of the CDR3 is TGTGCCAGCAGCCTGGACAGTAACACTGAAGCTTTCTTT. Based on the CDR3 plus reference TRBV9 and TRBJ1-1, the full variable domain is DSGVTQTPKHLITATGQRVTLRCSPRSGDLSVYWYQQSLDQGLQFLIQYYNGEERAKGNILERFSAQQFPDLHSELNLSSLELGDSALYFCASSLDSNTEAFFGQGTRLTVV.

This clone was detected only once. The gene calls are TRBV6-5 and TRBJ1-2; D is undetermined. Germline lookup yields CDR1 MNHEY and CDR2 SVGAGI. V gave up 4 bases and J gave up 4 bases, with 19 bases separating them. This CDR3 has 16 amino acids. The CDR3 DNA is TGTGCCAGCAGTTTACGGGGTACCCCCCCCTTCTATGGCTACACCTTC. Translated, it gives CASSLRGTPPFYGYTF.

J is TRBJ2-4 and V is TRBV28; maybe TRBD2 (5 bases). Germline V gene lookup returns CDR1 MDHEN and CDR2 SYDVKM. Trimming removed 9 bases at V and 9 bases at J, with 21 bases between. The CDR3 is 14 residues long. CDR3 region: CARADGNPALIQYF. The CDR3 coding sequence is TGTGCCAGGGCCGACGGGAATCCCGCCCTCATTCAGTACTTC.

The table lists this clone with a few counts. V gene TRBV19 combines with J gene TRBJ1-4; D is uncertain. V was clipped by 6 bases and J by 4 bases, with 12 bases between them. CDR3 length equals 14 residues. Per germline, CDR1 LNHDA and CDR2 SQIVND (reference sequence). The CDR3 DNA is TGTGCCAGTAGGGAAGGCGGCAGTAATGAAAAACTGTTTTTT. Translated: CASREGGSNEKLFF. Using reference TRBV19 and TRBJ1-4 for the parts outside the CDR3, the full variable domain is DGGITQSPKYLFRKEGQNVTLSCEQNLNHDAMYWYRQDPGQGLRLIYYSQIVNDFQKGDIAEGYSVSREKKESFPLTVTSAQKNPTAFYLCASREGGSNEKLFFGSGTQLSVL.